This TCR beta chain was documented in a study of identical twins. Notes on the study in general: Twin pairs' shared out-of-frame alpha sequences were enriched in low generation probability.

Trimming removed 6 bases from V and 12 bases from J; junction bases left unmatched: 6. Germline assignment: CDR1 SNHLY and CDR2 FYNNEI. The CDR3 covers 12 residues. Points on this clonotype: As yet, its antigen is unknown.

TCRdb analysed the 5' RACE reads with MiXCR anew, one entry per CDR3 protein. The sample has fewer than 500,000 distinct CDR3 sequences, approximately 24% seen once. A further study also used this sample, focusing on T cells expressing NK-cell markers. Per that study: Dominant NKG2C+ clonotype frequencies of about 1.0-7.0% of CD8+ T cells were measured in over 5 donors.

This receptor was obtained from a woman aged 18-29 years in good health. The specimen was CD4+ T cells sorted from blood. The chain carries TRBV2 and TRBJ2-3, with 10 bases identical to TRBD2. CDR3 in amino acids: CASRASGSEQYF. The CDR3, as DNA: TGTGCCAGCAGGGCTAGCGGGAGTGAACAGTATTTT.